This T cell receptor beta chain comes out of a study of blood T cell repertoires in COVID-19. Study at large: Sites in the United States, Italy and Spain provided acute and convalescent COVID-19 samples. The cDNA or gDNA used as material had been derived from T cells, B-cell-depleted T cells, or PBMCs.

Source study methods: Estimates of nucleated cell counts were drawn from the amplification of reference gene primers. Data came from immunoSEQ multiplex PCR; TCRdb stores just in-frame clones and leaves some out. V and J calls and clone size follow that table, whereas D and trimming were derived from the DNA. The sample includes 94,000 or so clones, roughly 88% of them seen just once. The clonotype comes from a man aged 55 to 70 with acute or convalescent COVID-19. Sequenced: peripheral blood.

CDR3 sequence: CASSYPGQGVQETQYF. CDR3 DNA: TGTGCCAGCAGTTACCCGGGACAGGGGGTCCAAGAGACCCAGTACTTC. J is TRBJ2-5 and V is TRBV6-2 or TRBV6-3, with TRBD1 matching over 11 bases. Germline V gene lookup returns CDR1 MNHEY and CDR2 SVGEGT. Trimming cost V 2 bases and J 1 base; bases outside gene matches: 3. The CDR3 sequence is 16 residues long.